The clone carrying this TCR beta chain was detected ten times or more. Germline and junction disagree at one end, which may indicate a read error. Beta-chain TCR CDR3 regions were amplified from RNA transcripts. First-round RT-PCR relied on HTBI primers, and a second-round multiplex PCR came next. TCRdb ran MiXCR on the multiplex PCR reads and lists one entry per CDR3 protein. Here the sample spans about 500,000 distinct CDR3 sequences, about 15% being singletons. The data are from a study of Graves' ophthalmopathy and Graves' hyperthyroidism. There are 14 residues in the CDR3. Germline lookup yields CDR1 SGHRS and CDR2 YFSETQ. The PBMCs were taken from less than 11 ml of fresh peripheral blood.

The sample was blood. The chain couples TRBV5-1 to TRBJ2-7; 9 bases fit TRBD1. The clonotype originates from a woman in her twenties or thirties with Graves' ophthalmopathy. CDR3 protein: CASSLGDRGYEQYF. CDR3 in DNA: TGTGCCAGCAGCTTGGGAGACAGGGGGTACGAGCAGTACTTC.